The subject of this entry is one T cell receptor beta chain. Its antigen remains undetermined. No much larger clone exists at a distance of one base, and base qualities are not known. The germline V gene (reference sequence) supplies CDR1 MNHEY and CDR2 SMNVEV. Taken from cysteine to phenylalanine, the CDR3 has 13 residues. Kept here is only the CDR3 DNA, which spans 39 bases and is read in frame from base 1. V is cut by 7 bases and J by 7 bases, and the space between the germline ends is 14 bases. The sample is drawn from a study of OX40 agonist ivuxolimab in advanced cancers. For the study in its entirety: The costimulatory receptor OX40 (CD134) was targeted by ivuxolimab, a fully human IgG2 agonistic monoclonal antibody. Intravenous ivuxolimab was administered to patients every 2 weeks at six dose levels: 0.01, 0.1, 0.3, 1.5, 3 and 10 mg/kg. Among the roughly 52 dose-escalation patients, about 19 had hepatocellular carcinoma, approximately 15 melanoma, 9 renal cell carcinoma and 9 head and neck cancer. A male proportion of roughly 85% and a mean age of approximately 60 years, ranging from about 20 to 85, were recorded for the dose-escalation cohort. Patients were allowed to have had prior anti-PD-1, anti-PD-L1 or anti-CTLA-4 therapy, and around 40% of the dose-escalation patients had previously received checkpoint inhibitors. Partial responses occurred in three dose-escalation patients: two with cutaneous melanoma and one with hepatocellular carcinoma. Peripheral TCRbeta sequencing aimed to test whether ivuxolimab altered TCR sequence diversity and caused clonal T-cell expansion. The paper describes the monotherapy dose-escalation part (N ≈ 52 patients) of the phase I trial of ivuxolimab.

The research as a whole found: In partial responders in the 0.1-3.0 mg/kg groups, normalized peripheral clonal expansion was found to be among the lowest, especially among CD8+ T cells. Low levels of normalized T-cell clonal expansion were also seen in some patients who did not respond. After ivuxolimab, CD8+ T cells had more expanded clones than CD4+ T cells on average. Which antigens the clonally expanded peripheral T cells were specific for was not determined. Clonal expansion of both CD4+ and CD8+ blood T cells was observed from baseline to week 6 at doses 0.1 to 3.0 mg/kg.

Genomic DNA was isolated from the sorted cells so that the TCRbeta CDR3 region could be sequenced. The immunoSEQ Assay was used for sequencing of TCRbeta CDR3 regions. TCRdb stores this immuneACCESS table with in-frame sequences only. Part of the clones is absent; in the studies checked, under half of the shortfall reflects unresolved V genes, and no reason is known for the rest. This sample holds around 70,000 clones; roughly 82% were observed only once. Around 5% of the sample rests with the top ten. The trial excluded patients who had a history of autoimmune disease or were on systemic immunosuppression. In every dose cohort, peripheral blood was drawn for TCR sequencing at baseline, cycle 4 day 1, and cycle 7 day 1. Samples came from an open-label, multicenter, first-in-human phase I dose-escalation trial of ivuxolimab. The trial enrolled adults with locally advanced or metastatic head and neck squamous cell, hepatocellular, melanoma or renal cell carcinoma. Before TCR sequencing, CD4+ and CD8+ T cells were separately sorted from peripheral blood.

Material: CD4+ or CD8+ T cells sorted from blood, obtained in a trial of the OX40 agonist ivuxolimab. The clonotype was recovered from an adult with an advanced solid tumor such as melanoma, head and neck, liver or kidney cancer. This receptor chain uses TRBV27 and TRBJ2-1, with no D gene named confidently. The DNA is TGTGCCAGCACCCTACGGTCGGGTAATGAGCAGTTCTTC. It translates as CASTLRSGNEQFF.